The present T cell receptor (beta chain) was sequenced within a study of radiation and T cells in renal cell carcinoma. The CDR3 consists of 14 residues. V was cut by 0 bases and J by 2 bases, with 8 bases left in between. CDR1 MGHRA and CDR2 YSYEKL come from the germline V gene. Here immunoSEQ multiplex PCR was the method, and the copy in TCRdb shows in-frame clones only, minus some. The repertoire includes approximately 63,000 clones, approximately 80% of them detected once, and under 7.5% sits in the top ten. Time point here: baseline pretreatment blood. Treatment defined: 15 Gy SBRT to primary tumor, nephrectomy 4 weeks later.

The TCR comes from a man aged 55-75 years with renal cell carcinoma. The specimen was blood, collected from a patient whose treatment included radiotherapy and nephrectomy. The rearrangement uses TRBV4-1 and TRBJ2-7; TRBD1 might be the D (6 bases). In DNA, the CDR3 is TGCGCCAGCAGCCAAGACAGGGGACCCTACGAGCAGTACTTC. It codes for CASSQDRGPYEQYF.